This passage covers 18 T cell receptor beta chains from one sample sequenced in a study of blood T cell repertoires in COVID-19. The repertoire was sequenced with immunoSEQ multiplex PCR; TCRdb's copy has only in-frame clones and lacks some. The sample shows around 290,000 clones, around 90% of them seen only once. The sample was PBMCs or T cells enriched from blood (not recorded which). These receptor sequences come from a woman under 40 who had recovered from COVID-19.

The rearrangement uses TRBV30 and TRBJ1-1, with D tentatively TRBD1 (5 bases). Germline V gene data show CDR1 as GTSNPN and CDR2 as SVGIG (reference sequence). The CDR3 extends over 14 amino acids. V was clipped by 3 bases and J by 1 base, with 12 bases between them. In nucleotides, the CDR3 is TGTGCCTGGAGATCCCCCGACAGGAACACTGAAGCTTTCTTT. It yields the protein CAWRSPDRNTEAFF.

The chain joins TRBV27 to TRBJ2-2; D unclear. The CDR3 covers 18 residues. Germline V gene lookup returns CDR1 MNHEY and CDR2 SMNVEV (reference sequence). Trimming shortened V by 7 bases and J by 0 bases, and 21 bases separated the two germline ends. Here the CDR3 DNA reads TGTGCCAGCACCTTGCGCCCACCCTTAGCAGCGAACACCGGGGAGCTGTTTTTT. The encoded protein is CASTLRPPLAANTGELFF.

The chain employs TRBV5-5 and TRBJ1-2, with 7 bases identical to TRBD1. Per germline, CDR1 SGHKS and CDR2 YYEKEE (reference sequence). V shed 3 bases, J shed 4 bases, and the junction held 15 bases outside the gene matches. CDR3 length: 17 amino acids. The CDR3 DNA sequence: TGTGCCAGCAGCTCCACTGTAGGACAGGTACCCGGCTATGGCTACACCTTC. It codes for CASSSTVGQVPGYGYTF.

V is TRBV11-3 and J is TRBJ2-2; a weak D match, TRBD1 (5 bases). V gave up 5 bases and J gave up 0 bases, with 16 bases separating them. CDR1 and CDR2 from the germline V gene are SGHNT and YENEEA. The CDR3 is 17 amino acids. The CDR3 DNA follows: TGTGCCAGCAGCCCAACATCTGGGGCTTCGAACACCGGGGAGCTGTTTTTT. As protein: CASSPTSGASNTGELFF.

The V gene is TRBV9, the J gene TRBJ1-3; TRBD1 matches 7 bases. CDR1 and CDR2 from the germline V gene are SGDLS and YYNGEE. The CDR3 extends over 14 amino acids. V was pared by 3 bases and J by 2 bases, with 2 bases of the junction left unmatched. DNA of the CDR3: TGTGCCAGCAGCGCGGGGACAGCTGGAAACACCATATATTTT. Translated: CASSAGTAGNTIYF.

The CDR3 DNA reads as TGTGCCAGCAGTTCCTTGTTTGGAGACGAGCAGTACTTC. Encoded protein: CASSSLFGDEQYF. The chain employs TRBV6-2 or TRBV6-3 and TRBJ2-7, with unresolved D. The germline V gene encodes CDR1 MNHEY and CDR2 SVGEGT. V was shortened by 4 bases and J by 5 bases, with 12 bases between the two germline ends. CDR3 size: 13 residues.

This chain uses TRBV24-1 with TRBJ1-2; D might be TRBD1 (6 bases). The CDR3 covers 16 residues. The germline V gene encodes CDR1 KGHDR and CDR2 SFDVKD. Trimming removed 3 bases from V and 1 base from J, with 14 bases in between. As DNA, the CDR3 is TGTGCCACCAGTGATCCCCGACAGGAAAGTAACTATGGCTACACCTTC. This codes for CATSDPRQESNYGYTF.

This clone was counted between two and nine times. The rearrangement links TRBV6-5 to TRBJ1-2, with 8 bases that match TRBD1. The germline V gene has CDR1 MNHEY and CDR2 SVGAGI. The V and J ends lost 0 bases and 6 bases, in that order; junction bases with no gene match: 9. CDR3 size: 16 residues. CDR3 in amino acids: CASSYSVLQGGDGYTF. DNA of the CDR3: TGTGCCAGCAGTTACTCCGTGCTACAGGGGGGCGATGGCTACACCTTC.

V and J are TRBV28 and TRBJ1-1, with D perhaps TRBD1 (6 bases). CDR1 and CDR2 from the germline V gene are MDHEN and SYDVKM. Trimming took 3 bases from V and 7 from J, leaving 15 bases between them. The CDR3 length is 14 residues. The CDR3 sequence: CASSLVRDNFEAFF. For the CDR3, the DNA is TGTGCCAGCAGTTTGGTAAGGGACAACTTTGAAGCTTTCTTT.

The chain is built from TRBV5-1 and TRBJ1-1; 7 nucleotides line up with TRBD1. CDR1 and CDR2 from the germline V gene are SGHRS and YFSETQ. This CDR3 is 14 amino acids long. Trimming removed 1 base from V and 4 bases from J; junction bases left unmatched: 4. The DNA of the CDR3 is TGCGCCAGCAGCTTGTTTACAGGGGCCACTGAAGCTTTCTTT. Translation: CASSLFTGATEAFF.

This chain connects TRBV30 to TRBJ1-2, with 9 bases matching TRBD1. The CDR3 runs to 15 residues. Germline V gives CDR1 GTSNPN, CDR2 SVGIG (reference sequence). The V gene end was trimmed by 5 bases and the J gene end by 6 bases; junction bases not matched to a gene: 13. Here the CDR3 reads CAWEGTGINYDGYTF. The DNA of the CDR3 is TGTGCCTGGGAAGGGACAGGGATCAATTACGATGGCTACACCTTC.

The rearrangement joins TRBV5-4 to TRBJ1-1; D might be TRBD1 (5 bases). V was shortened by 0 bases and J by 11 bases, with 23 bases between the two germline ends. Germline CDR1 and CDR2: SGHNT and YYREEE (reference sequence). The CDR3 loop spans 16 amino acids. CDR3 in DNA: TGTGCCAGCAGCTTGGGATGGGGGGAAAGAGGGGTGCGGGCTTTCTTT. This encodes CASSLGWGERGVRAFF.

The DNA of the CDR3 is TGTGCCTGGAGGCTGGGGGGGGAATGGAACGAGCAGTACTTC. Encoded protein: CAWRLGGEWNEQYF. V and J are TRBV30 and TRBJ2-7, with 7 bases aligning to TRBD2. The CDR3 has 14 residues. CDR1 is GTSNPN, CDR2 SVGIG, per germline (reference sequence). J gave up 5 bases and V 3 bases, and 10 bases lay outside the gene matches. The entire variable domain, with the rest obtained from reference TRBV30 and TRBJ2-7, is as follows: SQTIHQWPATLVQPVGSPLSLECTVEGTSNPNLYWYRQAAGRGLQLLFYSVGIGQISSEVPQNLSASRPQDRQFILSSKKLLLSDSGFYLCAWRLGGEWNEQYFGPGTRLTVT.

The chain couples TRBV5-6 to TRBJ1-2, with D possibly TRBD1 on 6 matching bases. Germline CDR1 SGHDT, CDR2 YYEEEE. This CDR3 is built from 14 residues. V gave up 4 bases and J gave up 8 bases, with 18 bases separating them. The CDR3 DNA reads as TGTGCCAGCAGCCCTGGGGCACAGGGTAGAGGCTACACCTTC. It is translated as CASSPGAQGRGYTF. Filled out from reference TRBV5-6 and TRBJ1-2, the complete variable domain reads DAGVTQSPTHLIKTRGQQVTLRCSPKSGHDTVSWYQQALGQGPQFIFQYYEEEERQRGNFPDRFSGHQFPNYSSELNVNALLLGDSALYLCASSPGAQGRGYTFGSGTRLTVV.

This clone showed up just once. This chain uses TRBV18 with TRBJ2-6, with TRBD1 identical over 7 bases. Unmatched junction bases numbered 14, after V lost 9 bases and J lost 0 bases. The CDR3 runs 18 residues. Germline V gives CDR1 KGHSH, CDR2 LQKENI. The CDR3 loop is CARSPTGIKSSGANVLTF. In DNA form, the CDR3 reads TGTGCCAGATCTCCGACAGGGATCAAAAGCTCTGGGGCCAACGTCCTGACTTTC.

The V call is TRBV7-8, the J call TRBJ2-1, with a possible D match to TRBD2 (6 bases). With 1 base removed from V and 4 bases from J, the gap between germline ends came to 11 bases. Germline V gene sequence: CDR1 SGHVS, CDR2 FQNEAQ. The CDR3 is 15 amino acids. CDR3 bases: TGTGCCAGCAGCTTAGTACCTAGCGTTTACAATGAGCAGTTCTTC. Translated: CASSLVPSVYNEQFF.

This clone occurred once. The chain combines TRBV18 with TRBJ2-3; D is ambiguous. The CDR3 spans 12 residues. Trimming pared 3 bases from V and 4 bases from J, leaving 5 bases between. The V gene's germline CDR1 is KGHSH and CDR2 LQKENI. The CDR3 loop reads CASSPLPDTQYF. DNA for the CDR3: TGTGCCAGCTCACCTCTCCCAGATACGCAGTATTTT.

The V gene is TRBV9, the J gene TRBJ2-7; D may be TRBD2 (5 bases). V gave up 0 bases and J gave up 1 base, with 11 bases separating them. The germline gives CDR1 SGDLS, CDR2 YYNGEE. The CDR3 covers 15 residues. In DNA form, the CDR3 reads TGTGCCAGCAGCGTAGGGGCTAGCCTATCCTACGAGCAGTACTTC. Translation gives CASSVGASLSYEQYF.